Below are 32 T cell receptor beta chains sequenced from a single sample in a study of shared clonotypes between healthy human individuals. The table came from immunoSEQ multiplex PCR; TCRdb's copy has only in-frame clones and leaves some out. The sample holds approximately 510,000 clones, 79% seen once. The sequenced sample was PBMCs. All receptors come from a woman aged 40 to 50 in good health. Some clones in this sample may be carry-over from other donors' samples.

The gene calls are TRBV19 and TRBJ2-3, with a possible D match to TRBD1 (6 bases). CDR3 length: 15 amino acids. Per the germline V gene, CDR1 is LNHDA and CDR2 is SQIVND (reference sequence). V was pared by 1 base and J by 3 bases, with 11 bases between. In nucleotides, the CDR3 is TGTGCCAGTAGTATAGGGGGACATACTACAGATACGCAGTATTTT. Translation gives CASSIGGHTTDTQYF.

The chain carries TRBV6-6 and TRBJ2-2; D is perhaps TRBD2 (5 bases). V was shortened by 0 bases and J by 4 bases, with 6 bases between the two germline ends. The V gene's germline CDR1 is MNHNY and CDR2 SVGAGI (reference sequence). This CDR3 is built from 14 residues. CDR3 loop: CASSYSDSTGELFF. CDR3 DNA: TGTGCCAGCAGTTACTCGGACTCCACCGGGGAGCTGTTTTTT.

This chain connects TRBV30 to TRBJ1-1; D is perhaps TRBD1 (6 bases). The CDR3 is 13 amino acids. Trimming took off 3 bases at V and 1 base at J, with 9 bases between the two ends. Germline assignment: CDR1 GTSNPN and CDR2 SVGIG (reference sequence). DNA for the CDR3: TGTGCCTGGAGCTTGGACAGGAACACTGAAGCTTTCTTT. Translated: CAWSLDRNTEAFF. The whole variable domain, filled in from reference TRBV30 and TRBJ1-1, reads SQTIHQWPATLVQPVGSPLSLECTVEGTSNPNLYWYRQAAGRGLQLLFYSVGIGQISSEVPQNLSASRPQDRQFILSSKKLLLSDSGFYLCAWSLDRNTEAFFGQGTRLTVV.

The chain is built from TRBV30 and TRBJ1-6, with TRBD1 as a possible D gene (5 bases). The V and J ends lost 8 bases and 10 bases respectively, with 21 bases between them. CDR1 and CDR2 from the germline V gene are GTSNPN and SVGIG (reference sequence). This CDR3 region has 14 residues. CDR3 residues: CAGGGGINGSPLHF. The CDR3 DNA follows: TGTGCCGGGGGGGGAGGAATAAACGGATCACCCCTCCACTTT.

In regard to this clone: One end of the junction does not line up with germline, which may come from a read error. The gene calls are TRBV28 and TRBJ1-2, with D unresolved. Per the germline V gene, CDR1 is MDHEN and CDR2 is SYDVKM. The CDR3 runs 12 residues. The CDR3: CVSRSPNYGYTF. For the CDR3, the DNA is TGTGTCAGCAGGTCTCCTAACTATGGCTACACCTTC.

The chain combines TRBV15 with TRBJ2-1, with D uncertain. CDR3 length equals 17 residues. Trimming removed 0 bases at V and 1 base at J, with 13 bases between. Germline V lookup: CDR1 LNHNV, CDR2 YYDKDF (reference sequence). CDR3 coding DNA: TGTGCCACCAGCAGAGACCTTGGACGTAGGTCCTACAATGAGCAGTTCTTC. This translates into CATSRDLGRRSYNEQFF.

The chain employs TRBV7-2 and TRBJ2-5; D is perhaps TRBD2 (6 bases). Germline loops: CDR1 SGHTA, CDR2 FQGNSA. The CDR3 spans 13 residues. V was trimmed by 5 bases and J by 3 bases, leaving 10 bases between them. The DNA for the CDR3 is TGTGCCAGCAGCCCCCGGAGGGAAGAGACCCAGTACTTC. Translating gives CASSPRREETQYF.

The chain employs TRBV6-1 and TRBJ2-7; 10 bases agree with TRBD1. The CDR3 runs 14 residues. The V gene end was trimmed by 6 bases and the J gene end by 1 base; junction bases not matched to a gene: 3. The germline V gene has CDR1 MNHNS and CDR2 SASEGT. This chain's CDR3 is CASRGTGESYEQYF. CDR3 nucleotide sequence: TGTGCCAGCAGGGGGACAGGGGAGTCCTACGAGCAGTACTTC.

V gene TRBV6-1 combines with J gene TRBJ2-7, with 8 bases fitting TRBD1. V gave up 6 bases and J gave up 3 bases; unmatched junction bases: 7. Germline assignment: CDR1 MNHNS and CDR2 SASEGT. The CDR3 covers 14 residues. The CDR3 region has the DNA TGTGCCAGCAGCGAACCGGACAGGGTCTACGAGCAGTACTTC. This sequence encodes CASSEPDRVYEQYF.

Only a few counts were recorded for this clone. The chain couples TRBV5-1 to TRBJ2-1; TRBD1 might be the D (6 bases). The CDR3 consists of 15 residues. Trimming took off 0 bases at V and 10 bases at J, with 17 bases between the two ends. Per germline, CDR1 SGHRS and CDR2 YFSETQ. CDR3 in DNA: TGCGCCAGCAGCTTGGTCTTGGGGGCCCTGGTGGAGCAGTTCTTC. It translates to CASSLVLGALVEQFF.

The chain recombines TRBV6-1 with TRBJ2-2; D unclear. Trimming removed 5 bases at V and 0 bases at J, with 10 bases between. CDR1 and CDR2 (germline): MNHNS, SASEGT. The CDR3 has 15 amino acids. The CDR3 region has the DNA TGTGCCAGCAGTCCCCGCAGGCCGAACACCGGGGAGCTGTTTTTT. This gives the protein CASSPRRPNTGELFF.

This rearrangement joins TRBV7-2 to TRBJ1-2; 9 bases map to TRBD1. V shed 5 bases and J 4 bases; nucleotides not matched to a gene: 5. CDR1 SGHTA and CDR2 FQGNSA come from the germline V gene. The CDR3 consists of 14 residues. Here the CDR3 DNA reads TGTGCCAGCAGCCTAGGACAGGGGAGCTATGGCTACACCTTC. This gives the protein CASSLGQGSYGYTF.

The rearrangement uses TRBV11-2 and TRBJ2-3; tentative D call: TRBD2 (5 bases). V lost 0 bases to trimming and J lost 0 bases, with 10 bases between them. Germline V gene lookup returns CDR1 SGHAT and CDR2 FQNNGV. The length of the CDR3 is 16 residues. The DNA for the CDR3 is TGTGCCAGCAGCTTAGATAGAGGGCGTAGCACAGATACGCAGTATTTT. It yields the protein CASSLDRGRSTDTQYF.

This sequence joins TRBV9 and TRBJ2-7; D is possibly TRBD2 (6 bases). This CDR3 has 15 residues. V was shortened by 0 bases and J by 4 bases, with 14 bases between the two germline ends. The V gene's germline CDR1 is SGDLS and CDR2 YYNGEE. CDR3 sequence (DNA): TGTGCCAGCAGCGTAGAGAACGGGAGTCGGTACGAGCAGTACTTC. This translates into CASSVENGSRYEQYF.

The rearrangement uses TRBV5-1 and TRBJ2-7, with 9 bases matching TRBD1. The germline gives CDR1 SGHRS, CDR2 YFSETQ. The CDR3 has 15 residues. V was clipped by 0 bases and J by 9 bases; unmatched bases: 10. Here the CDR3 DNA reads TGCGCCAGCAGCTTGGAGGGACAGGGACTTACGATGCAGTACTTC. Its protein is CASSLEGQGLTMQYF.

This clone was observed a handful of times. The rearrangement joins TRBV19 to TRBJ1-5, with 7 bases fitting TRBD1. This CDR3 has 16 residues. V lost 6 bases, J lost 4 bases, and 12 bases stayed unmatched. Germline values: CDR1 LNHDA, CDR2 SQIVND (reference sequence). Here the CDR3 reads CASRITGTELNQPQHF. For the CDR3, the DNA is TGTGCCAGTAGGATCACCGGGACAGAGTTAAATCAGCCCCAGCATTTT. Supplemented by reference TRBV19 and TRBJ1-5, the full variable domain reads DGGITQSPKYLFRKEGQNVTLSCEQNLNHDAMYWYRQDPGQGLRLIYYSQIVNDFQKGDIAEGYSVSREKKESFPLTVTSAQKNPTAFYLCASRITGTELNQPQHFGDGTRLSIL.

This clone turned up a few times. The chain carries TRBV28 and TRBJ2-2; 9 bases are shared with TRBD2. The germline gives CDR1 MDHEN, CDR2 SYDVKM. The V gene end was trimmed by 1 base and the J gene end by 5 bases; junction bases not matched to a gene: 5. This CDR3 is built from 16 residues. The CDR3 spells CASSLYSGRKTGELFF. In DNA, the CDR3 is TGTGCCAGCAGTTTATACAGCGGGAGGAAAACCGGGGAGCTGTTTTTT.

The chain joins TRBV6-6 to TRBJ2-5, with D maybe TRBD1 (5 bases). V lost 2 bases and J lost 1, with 11 bases in between. The CDR3 is made up of 15 amino acids. Germline assignment: CDR1 MNHNY and CDR2 SVGAGI (reference sequence). Here the CDR3 reads CASSYTRVGQETQYF. The CDR3 nucleotides are TGTGCCAGCAGTTACACCAGGGTGGGCCAAGAGACCCAGTACTTC.

V gene TRBV11-2 combines with J gene TRBJ2-3; 8 bases match TRBD2. V was pared by 8 bases and J by 5 bases, with 12 bases of the junction left unmatched. The CDR3 runs to 15 residues. Germline V CDR1 and CDR2: SGHAT, FQNNGV. DNA for the CDR3: TGTGCCAGCGCGACGGGGGGGAGGGCAGTAGATACGCAGTATTTT. Its translation is CASATGGRAVDTQYF.

The V and J genes are TRBV11-3 and TRBJ2-1; a possible D gene is TRBD2 (6 bases). CDR1 and CDR2 (germline): SGHNT, YENEEA. The CDR3 is 15 amino acids. Trimming left V 1 base short and J 5 bases short, with 12 bases between. The CDR3 is CASSLGRETDNEQFF. CDR3 DNA sequence: TGTGCCAGCAGCTTAGGTCGGGAGACCGACAATGAGCAGTTCTTC.

V usage is TRBV5-4 and J usage is TRBJ2-3, with 11 bases fitting TRBD2. Germline-derived CDR1 and CDR2 are SGHNT and YYREEE (reference sequence). This CDR3 is built from 17 residues. The V gene end was trimmed by 4 bases and the J gene end by 0 bases; junction bases not matched to a gene: 7. CDR3 DNA: TGTGCCAGCAGCCTGGGACTAGCGGACCTTAGCACAGATACGCAGTATTTT. Its translation: CASSLGLADLSTDTQYF.

This clone appeared a few times. The chain has TRBV2 and TRBJ2-1; maybe TRBD2 (5 bases). The ends were cut back, 4 bases at V and 9 bases at J, with 19 bases in the middle. CDR1 is SNHLY and CDR2 is FYNNEI in the germline V gene. The CDR3 is 15 amino acids. The CDR3 loop reads CASSVIGSRSGEQFF. DNA of the CDR3: TGTGCCAGCAGTGTTATAGGGAGTCGGTCGGGTGAGCAGTTCTTC.

The chain joins TRBV6-4 to TRBJ2-3, with TRBD2 matching 8 bases. Germline V gene lookup returns CDR1 MRHNA and CDR2 SNTAGT. V lost 5 bases and J lost 2; bases outside the gene matches: 6. This CDR3 has 15 amino acids. The CDR3 sequence: CASSYGREATDTQYF. The CDR3 DNA reads as TGTGCCAGCAGTTATGGGCGGGAGGCCACAGATACGCAGTATTTT.

The genes are TRBV29-1 and TRBJ2-2; 8 nucleotides agree with TRBD1. The J segment lost 4 bases and the V segment lost 8 bases, leaving 9 bases of the junction unmatched. The CDR3 has 14 residues. Germline V lookup: CDR1 SQVTM, CDR2 ANQGSEA. The CDR3 sequence: CSTRQGQGTGELFF. The DNA of the CDR3 is TGCAGCACCCGACAGGGGCAGGGCACCGGGGAGCTGTTTTTT.

This chain connects TRBV2 to TRBJ2-7; 8 nucleotides align to TRBD1. Germline-derived CDR1 and CDR2 are SNHLY and FYNNEI. This CDR3 spans 14 amino acids. V lost 6 bases, J lost 2 bases, and 6 bases stayed unmatched. The CDR3 region is CASRIGQGPYEQYF. CDR3 nucleotides: TGTGCCAGCAGGATAGGACAGGGTCCCTACGAGCAGTACTTC. The entire variable domain, with the rest obtained from reference TRBV2 and TRBJ2-7, is as follows: EPEVTQTPSHQVTQMGQEVILRCVPISNHLYFYWYRQILGQKVEFLVSFYNNEISEKSEIFDDQFSVERPDGSNFTLKIRSTKLEDSAMYFCASRIGQGPYEQYFGPGTRLTVT.

J is TRBJ2-7 and V is TRBV2, with 9 bases that match TRBD1. V dropped 4 bases and J dropped 2; count of bases not matched to a gene: 18. CDR3 size: 19 residues. CDR1 is SNHLY, CDR2 FYNNEI, per germline. CDR3 coding DNA: TGTGCCAGCAGTGGGGGGCCCCGGGACAGGGAGTCTCGGGCCTACGAGCAGTACTTC. It specifies CASSGGPRDRESRAYEQYF.

The chain combines TRBV4-3 with TRBJ2-3; TRBD1 matches at 9 bases. CDR1 is LGHNA and CDR2 is YSLEER in the germline V gene. The CDR3 is 19 amino acids. V lost 0 bases and J lost 2; bases outside the gene matches: 12. DNA for the CDR3: TGCGCCAGCAGCCAAGATGCGGCGGTTGGGACAGGGATCACAGATACGCAGTATTTT. It translates to CASSQDAAVGTGITDTQYF.

CDR3 DNA: TGTGCCTGGAGTGTGAAGGGGGCGGGCGAGCAGTACTTC. It encodes CAWSVKGAGEQYF. This chain connects TRBV30 to TRBJ2-7; 7 bases are shared with TRBD1. The CDR3 is 13 residues long. Unmatched junction bases numbered 5, after V lost 0 bases and J lost 6 bases. The germline V gene encodes CDR1 GTSNPN and CDR2 SVGIG (reference sequence).

The CDR3 region has the DNA TGTGCCAGCAGTTACGCGTTCGGCGGGATTCAGGAGACCCAGTACTTC. Protein product: CASSYAFGGIQETQYF. The rearrangement uses TRBV6-6 and TRBJ2-5; tentatively, D is TRBD2 (6 bases). V was trimmed by 2 bases and J by 5 bases, leaving 18 bases between them. The CDR3 sequence is 16 residues long. Germline-derived CDR1 and CDR2 are MNHNY and SVGAGI (reference sequence).

This chain links TRBV27 with TRBJ1-6, with D unclear. The V gene's germline CDR1 is MNHEY and CDR2 SMNVEV (reference sequence). The CDR3 spans 18 residues. V lost 0 bases and J lost 4, with 16 bases in between. The CDR3 loop reads CASSLSGYSRGYNSPLHF. CDR3 bases: TGTGCCAGCAGTTTATCGGGCTACTCACGGGGTTATAATTCACCCCTCCACTTT.

V gene TRBV4-1 combines with J gene TRBJ2-7; 8 nucleotides agree with TRBD2. Germline V gene sequence: CDR1 MGHRA, CDR2 YSYEKL. V lost 2 bases and J lost 0; bases outside the gene matches: 12. The CDR3 has 18 residues. The CDR3: CASSQTLLAVRTSYEQYF. DNA of the CDR3: TGCGCCAGCAGCCAAACCCTACTAGCGGTAAGAACCTCCTACGAGCAGTACTTC.

This chain uses TRBV4-2 with TRBJ2-2; the D gene is possibly TRBD2 (6 bases). CDR1 and CDR2 from the germline V gene are LGHNA and YNFKEQ. V was trimmed by 4 bases and J by 9 bases, leaving 15 bases between them. The CDR3 is made up of 14 amino acids. Here the CDR3 reads CASSPPGRVRELFF. The CDR3 region has the DNA TGTGCCAGCAGCCCCCCCGGGAGAGTGCGGGAGCTGTTTTTT.